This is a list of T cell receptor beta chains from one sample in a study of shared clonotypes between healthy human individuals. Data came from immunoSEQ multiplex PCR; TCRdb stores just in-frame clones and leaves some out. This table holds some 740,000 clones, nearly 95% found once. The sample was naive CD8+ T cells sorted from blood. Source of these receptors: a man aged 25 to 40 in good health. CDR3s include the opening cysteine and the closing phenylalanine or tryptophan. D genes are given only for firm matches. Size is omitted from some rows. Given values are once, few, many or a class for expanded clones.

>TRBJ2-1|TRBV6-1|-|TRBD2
CASGWTSRNEQFF
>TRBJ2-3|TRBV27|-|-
CASVGPPLDTQYF
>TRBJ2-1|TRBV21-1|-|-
CASSRESGKGGAQTNYNEQFF
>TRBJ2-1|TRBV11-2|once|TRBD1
CASSSLAGGHNEQFF
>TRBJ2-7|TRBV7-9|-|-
CASSRGGAYEQYF
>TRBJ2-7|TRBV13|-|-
CASSSGLISYEQYF
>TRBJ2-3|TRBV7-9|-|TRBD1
CASSQRQGETSTDTQYF
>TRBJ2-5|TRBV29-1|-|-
CSVVAGGTQYF
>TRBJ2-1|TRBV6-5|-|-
CASTDSDPLNEQFF
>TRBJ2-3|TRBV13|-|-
CASSTRRNEDTDTQYF
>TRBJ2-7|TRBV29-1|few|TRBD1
CSVEGTGTYEQYF
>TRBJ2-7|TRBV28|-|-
CASSRGISYEQYF
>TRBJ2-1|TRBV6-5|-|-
CASSYHPGSNEQFF
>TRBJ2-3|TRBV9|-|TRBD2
CASSVDGLAGLYTDTQYF
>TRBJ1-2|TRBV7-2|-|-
CASSTHWGYTF
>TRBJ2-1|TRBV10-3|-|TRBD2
CAISEPNAGRGSYNEQFF
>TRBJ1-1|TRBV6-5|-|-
CASSQGWYTEAFF
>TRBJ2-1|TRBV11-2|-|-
CASSSTISSYNEQFF
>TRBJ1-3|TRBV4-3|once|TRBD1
CASSVAVTGSVSEGNTIYF
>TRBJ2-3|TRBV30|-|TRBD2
CAWSVSGTTDTQYF
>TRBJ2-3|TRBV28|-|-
CASRFGDTQYF
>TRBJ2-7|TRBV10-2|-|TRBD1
CASSDSTGYSYEQYF
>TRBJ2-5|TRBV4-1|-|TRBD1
CASSLTGTVQETQYF
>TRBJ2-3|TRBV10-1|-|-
CASSASAVRERTDTQYF
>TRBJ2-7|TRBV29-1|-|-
CSAVPRDSYEQYF
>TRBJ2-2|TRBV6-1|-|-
CASSAQGTGELFF
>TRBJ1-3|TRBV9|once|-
CASSTVGTGNTIYF
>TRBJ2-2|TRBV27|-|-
CASSVFYTGELFF
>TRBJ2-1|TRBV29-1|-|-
CSVETGHEQFF
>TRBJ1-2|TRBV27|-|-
CASSSLPDGQPGYTF
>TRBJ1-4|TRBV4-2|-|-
CASSQDPSGGPDEKLFF
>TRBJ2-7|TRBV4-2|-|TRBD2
CASSQGGLAEYEQYF
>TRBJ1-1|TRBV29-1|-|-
CSVEYANVNTEAFF
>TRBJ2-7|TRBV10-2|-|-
CASSGSGQVSYEQYF
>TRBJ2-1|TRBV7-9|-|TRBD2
CASSLGLAGVVNEQFF